Listed below are T cell receptor beta chains from one sample, sequenced in a study of early T cells in non-severe SARS-CoV-2 infection. TCRdb re-called the 5' RACE reads through MiXCR, storing one row per CDR3 protein. The table records about 61,000 distinct CDR3 sequences, roughly a tenth of them present only once. Source material: whole blood. Receptor source: an adult who was a healthcare worker with PCR-confirmed SARS-CoV-2 infection or an uninfected control (not recorded which). Each CDR3 is given with its conserved first and last residue. Each record gives: clone size, CDR3 length, V gene, J gene, D gene, CDR3 DNA, CDR3 protein. D genes are given only for firm matches. Rows may omit the clone size; those that give it use once, few, many or a size class.

>NA|14|TRBV6-1|TRBJ2-3|TRBD2
TGTGCCAGCACTAGCGGGGGGGCGTCAGATACGCAGTATTTT
CASTSGGASDTQYF
>few|15|TRBV12-3/TRBV12-4|TRBJ2-5|NA
TGTGCCAGCAGCTTCTCCCGAGGGGGTCAAGAGACCCAGTACTTC
CASSFSRGGQETQYF
>few|14|TRBV5-1|TRBJ1-3|TRBD1
TGCGCCAGCGGCGACAGGGGATCTGGAAACACCATATATTTT
CASGDRGSGNTIYF
>many|14|TRBV28|TRBJ2-7|TRBD2
TGTGCCAGCAATGGAGCGGGGGGAGCCTACGAGCAGTACTTC
CASNGAGGAYEQYF
>many|12|TRBV30|TRBJ2-5|NA
TGTGCCTGGAGCCAGGGGAGAGAGACCCAGTACTTC
CAWSQGRETQYF
>NA|13|TRBV9|TRBJ1-1|NA
TGTGCCAGCAGCGCGGGACCCTACACTGAAGCTTTCTTT
CASSAGPYTEAFF
>NA|19|TRBV18|TRBJ1-3|TRBD1
TGTGCCAGCTCAGAGTACCGGGACAGATTTTCCTACTCTGGAAACACCATATATTTT
CASSEYRDRFSYSGNTIYF
>NA|13|TRBV7-7|TRBJ2-7|NA
TGTGCTAGCAGCTTAGCCCCACTGACCGAGCAGTACTTC
CASSLAPLTEQYF
>many|15|TRBV4-3|TRBJ1-2|NA
TGCGCCAGCAGCCAAGATTTGTCGGTTAACTATGGCTACACCTTC
CASSQDLSVNYGYTF
>few|14|TRBV6-1|TRBJ2-6|NA
TGTGCCAGCAGTGATGGGACTGGGGCCAACGTCCTGACTTTC
CASSDGTGANVLTF
>many|14|TRBV7-9|TRBJ2-3|TRBD1
TGTGCCAGCAGTCACGGACAGGGAACAGATACGCAGTATTTT
CASSHGQGTDTQYF
>many|12|TRBV5-6|TRBJ1-5|TRBD1
TGTGCCAGCAGCTTAGGGGGCAGGCCCCAGCATTTT
CASSLGGRPQHF
>NA|13|TRBV5-1|TRBJ2-5|NA
TGCGCCAGCAGCTTGCTAGGTGGAGAGACCCAGTACTTC
CASSLLGGETQYF
>many|15|TRBV30|TRBJ2-3|TRBD2
TGTGCCTGCCCCGTAGCGGGGGGGCCGGGAGATACGCAGTATTTT
CACPVAGGPGDTQYF
>NA|13|TRBV5-5|TRBJ2-1|NA
TGTGCCAGCAGCTTGTATCTGGACAATGAGCAGTTCTTC
CASSLYLDNEQFF
>many|16|TRBV6-5|TRBJ2-6|TRBD1
TGTGCCAGCAGTTACAACAGGGGGAATGGGGCCAACGTCCTGACTTTC
CASSYNRGNGANVLTF
>many|11|TRBV29-1|TRBJ2-7|NA
TGCAGCGTCGGGCCCTCCTACGAGCAGTACTTC
CSVGPSYEQYF
>NA|14|TRBV5-1|TRBJ1-1|NA
TGCGCCAGCAGCTCCCAGGGTACGGACACTGAAGCTTTCTTT
CASSSQGTDTEAFF
>few|15|TRBV7-8|TRBJ2-1|NA
TGTGCCAGCAGCGCGACCCTGAGCTCCTACAATGAGCAGTTCTTC
CASSATLSSYNEQFF
>NA|14|TRBV5-4|TRBJ1-2|TRBD1
TGTGCCAGCAGCATAGACAGGGACTTCTATGGCTACACCTTC
CASSIDRDFYGYTF
>NA|13|TRBV11-2|TRBJ1-1|NA
TGTGCCAGCCGGGAAGAACCGAACACTGAAGCTTTCTTT
CASREEPNTEAFF
>many|15|TRBV6-4|TRBJ2-1|TRBD2
TGTGCCAGCAGTGACTCGCTAGCGGGGAACAATGAGCAGTTCTTC
CASSDSLAGNNEQFF
>many|13|TRBV2|TRBJ1-2|NA
TGTGCCAGCAGTGATAGGGCAGGCGGGGGCTACACCTTC
CASSDRAGGGYTF
>many|14|TRBV6-2/TRBV6-3|TRBJ1-1|NA
TGTGCCAGCAGTTACTCCAGGGGCGACACTGAAGCTTTCTTT
CASSYSRGDTEAFF
>few|10|TRBV29-1|TRBJ1-1|NA
TGCAGCGTTAGGAACACTGAAGCTTTCTTT
CSVRNTEAFF
>many|15|TRBV7-9|TRBJ2-2|NA
TGTGCCAGCAGCTCCGGACAGTACAACACCGGGGAGCTGTTTTTT
CASSSGQYNTGELFF
>many|16|TRBV12-3/TRBV12-4|TRBJ1-5|NA
TGTGCCAGCAGTGATGCCGACAGTGTGAGCAATCAGCCCCAGCATTTT
CASSDADSVSNQPQHF
>NA|15|TRBV5-5|TRBJ2-2|NA
TGTGCCAGCAGCTTGGACCCGGACACCACCGGGGAGCTGTTTTTT
CASSLDPDTTGELFF
>NA|15|TRBV11-3|TRBJ1-1|NA
TGTGCCAGCAGCTCCGGGACACAAGGGAACACTGAAGCTTTCTTT
CASSSGTQGNTEAFF
>NA|16|TRBV12-3/TRBV12-4|TRBJ2-1|TRBD2
TGTGCCAGCAGCCGGCGTACTAGCGGGGGGGACGATGAGCAGTTCTTC
CASSRRTSGGDDEQFF
>NA|14|TRBV6-6|TRBJ2-7|TRBD2
TGTGCCAGCAGTTCACTAGCGGGGGCCTACGAGCAGTACTTC
CASSSLAGAYEQYF
>few|14|TRBV12-3/TRBV12-4|TRBJ2-5|TRBD2
TGTGCCAGCAGTCCACGGGGAGGGGAAGAGACCCAGTACTTC
CASSPRGGEETQYF
>few|14|TRBV11-2|TRBJ2-7|NA
TGTGCCAGCAGCTTAGCATCCCCCCTGGACGAGCAGTACTTC
CASSLASPLDEQYF
>many|15|TRBV29-1|TRBJ2-5|TRBD2
TGCAGCGTTGAAGCGGGAGTAGCGGGGTCCGAGACCCAGTACTTC
CSVEAGVAGSETQYF
>NA|16|TRBV12-3/TRBV12-4|TRBJ2-5|TRBD2
TGTGCCAGCAGTTTTGGTACTAGCGGGGACCAAGAGACCCAGTACTTC
CASSFGTSGDQETQYF
>NA|13|TRBV2|TRBJ2-7|NA
TGTGCCAGCGGGGCAGAATCTTCCTACGAGCAGTACTTC
CASGAESSYEQYF
>NA|14|TRBV6-2/TRBV6-3|TRBJ1-2|NA
TGTGCCAGCAGTTACCTGGCACATCGTCCGGACTACACCTTC
CASSYLAHRPDYTF
>many|15|TRBV5-4|TRBJ1-1|NA
TGTGCCAGCAGCTTGGAGGAGGGGAGGGGGACTGAAGCTTTCTTT
CASSLEEGRGTEAFF
>many|12|TRBV2|TRBJ1-1|NA
TGTGCCAGCAGTTTCATGAACACTGAAGCTTTCTTT
CASSFMNTEAFF
>many|13|TRBV2|TRBJ2-5|NA
TGTGCCAGCAGTGACACTAGCACGGAGACCCAGTACTTC
CASSDTSTETQYF
>many|17|TRBV5-6|TRBJ2-7|TRBD1
TGTGCCAGCAGCTTGGATACCCTGGACAGGGGCTCCTACGAGCAGTACTTC
CASSLDTLDRGSYEQYF
>many|12|TRBV28|TRBJ1-1|NA
TGTGCCAGCAGGCCCCTTGGCACTGAAGCTTTCTTT
CASRPLGTEAFF
>many|12|TRBV29-1|TRBJ2-7|NA
TGCAGCGTCGCCACAGGTTTCCGGGAGCAGTACTTC
CSVATGFREQYF
>many|16|TRBV5-6|TRBJ2-1|TRBD2
TGTGCCAGCAGCTTGCGTGTTCTAGCGGGGAACAATGAGCAGTTCTTC
CASSLRVLAGNNEQFF
>many|12|TRBV10-3|TRBJ2-7|NA
TGTGCCATCAGTGAGGACAGATACGAGCAGTACTTC
CAISEDRYEQYF
>few|15|TRBV27|TRBJ2-7|NA
TGTGCCAGCAGTTTCCAAACCGGGAGCTCCTACGAGCAGTACTTC
CASSFQTGSSYEQYF
>many|12|TRBV11-2|TRBJ1-2|NA
TGTGCCAGCAGCATAGGACAGTATGGCTACACCTTC
CASSIGQYGYTF
>many|11|TRBV25-1|TRBJ2-5|NA
TGTGCCAGCAGTGAAGAGGAGACCCAGTACTTC
CASSEEETQYF
>NA|13|TRBV10-3|TRBJ2-3|TRBD2
TGTGCCACCACTAGCGGTAGCACAGATACGCAGTATTTT
CATTSGSTDTQYF
>many|14|TRBV6-6|TRBJ1-1|NA
TGTGCCAGCCCCCCCGCCGGGGGAGACGCTGAAGCTTTCTTT
CASPPAGGDAEAFF
>NA|15|TRBV10-2|TRBJ2-5|TRBD1
TGCGCCAGCAGTGAGCCGGGACAGCGCGTCGGGACCCAGTACTTC
CASSEPGQRVGTQYF
>few|9|TRBV7-2|TRBJ2-1|TRBD1
TGTGCCAGCAGCGTAGGGGGCATCTTC
CASSVGGIF
>few|14|TRBV20-1|TRBJ1-2|NA
TGCAGTGCTCCCCACCCCGGGCAGTTCTATGGCTACACCTTC
CSAPHPGQFYGYTF
>few|19|TRBV12-3/TRBV12-4|TRBJ2-3|TRBD2
TGTGCCAGCAGTCACCTACGAATAGCGGGGCCCCCCGGGCCAGATACGCAGTATTTT
CASSHLRIAGPPGPDTQYF
>many|12|TRBV7-2|TRBJ2-3|NA
TGTGCCAGCAACTCTAGGAGTAGAACGCAGTATTTT
CASNSRSRTQYF
>NA|17|TRBV6-2/TRBV6-3|TRBJ2-1|NA
TGTGCCAGCAGTCGGGGAGTGAGTACTAGCTCCTACAATGAGCAGTTCTTC
CASSRGVSTSSYNEQFF
>many|14|TRBV7-9|TRBJ2-3|NA
TGTGCCAGCAGCTTAGATACTAGCACAGATACGCAGTATTTT
CASSLDTSTDTQYF
>many|18|TRBV29-1|TRBJ2-2|NA
TGCAGCGTTGAAGCACCCCAGTCGGGGGCCTGGAACACCGGGGAGCTGTTTTTT
CSVEAPQSGAWNTGELFF
>NA|17|TRBV10-3|TRBJ1-6|TRBD1
TGTGCCATCAGTGAGTCCGAGGGGGCGCCGGATAATTCACCCCTCCACTTT
CAISESEGAPDNSPLHF
>few|14|TRBV30|TRBJ1-1|NA
TGTGCCTGGAGGAGGGGTATAATGAACACTGAAGCTTTCTTT
CAWRRGIMNTEAFF